These T cell receptor beta chains were read from a single sample in a study of blood T cell repertoires in COVID-19. Repertoires were generated with immunoSEQ multiplex PCR, while TCRdb's copy carries only in-frame clones and drops some. The repertoire holds roughly 140,000 clones, with 87% as singletons. The material sequenced was peripheral blood. Receptor source: a woman aged 40 to 50 with acute or convalescent COVID-19. The CDR3 runs from the conserved cysteine through the conserved F or W. The D gene is left open where the match is weak. Size is stated for part of the rows, as once, few or many counts, or as a class when the clone is expanded.

J gene: TRBJ2-7
clone size: -
D gene: -
V gene: TRBV10-3
CDR3 protein: CAISSGLYEQYF
CDR3 DNA: TGTGCCATCAGTTCGGGTCTCTACGAGCAGTACTTC

J gene: TRBJ1-1
clone size: -
D gene: TRBD1
V gene: TRBV29-1
CDR3 protein: CSVSGGTGRTEAFF
CDR3 DNA: TGCAGCGTTTCAGGAGGGACAGGACGCACTGAAGCTTTCTTT

J gene: TRBJ2-3
clone size: -
D gene: TRBD1
V gene: TRBV6-5
CDR3 protein: CASSYSRTGLDTQYF
CDR3 DNA: TGTGCCAGCAGTTACTCCAGGACAGGGCTAGATACGCAGTATTTT

J gene: TRBJ2-3
clone size: -
D gene: TRBD2
V gene: TRBV5-1
CDR3 protein: CASSMGLAGGLSGTDTQYF
CDR3 DNA: TGCGCCAGCAGCATGGGACTAGCGGGGGGATTGTCAGGCACAGATACGCAGTATTTT

J gene: TRBJ1-6
clone size: once
D gene: TRBD1
V gene: TRBV4-3
CDR3 protein: CASSQDPPGQGGSPLHF
CDR3 DNA: TGCGCCAGCAGCCAAGATCCTCCGGGACAGGGAGGCTCACCCCTCCACTTT

J gene: TRBJ1-2
clone size: -
D gene: -
V gene: TRBV6-6
CDR3 protein: CASSPSWNYGYTF
CDR3 DNA: TGTGCCAGCAGTCCGAGTTGGAACTATGGCTACACCTTC

J gene: TRBJ2-1
clone size: -
D gene: -
V gene: TRBV7-9
CDR3 protein: CASSLARGGAGEQFF
CDR3 DNA: TGTGCCAGCAGCTTAGCGCGAGGGGGGGCGGGCGAGCAGTTCTTC

J gene: TRBJ1-4
clone size: -
D gene: -
V gene: TRBV5-4
CDR3 protein: CASSLGRRNEKLFF
CDR3 DNA: TGTGCCAGCAGCTTGGGGAGGAGGAATGAAAAACTGTTTTTT

J gene: TRBJ2-2
clone size: few
D gene: TRBD2
V gene: TRBV24-1
CDR3 protein: CATSDSSGGNTGELFF
CDR3 DNA: TGTGCCACCAGTGATTCTAGCGGGGGTAACACCGGGGAGCTGTTTTTT

J gene: TRBJ2-4
clone size: -
D gene: -
V gene: TRBV6-4
CDR3 protein: CASSQPSGRSKNIQYF
CDR3 DNA: TGTGCCAGCAGCCAGCCCTCGGGTCGTTCGAAAAACATTCAGTACTTC

J gene: TRBJ1-1
clone size: -
D gene: -
V gene: TRBV19
CDR3 protein: CASSVQGRGTTEAFF
CDR3 DNA: TGTGCCAGTAGTGTACAGGGTCGGGGTACCACTGAAGCTTTCTTT

J gene: TRBJ2-3
clone size: -
D gene: TRBD1
V gene: TRBV23-1
CDR3 protein: CASSQSDRGPYTQYF
CDR3 DNA: TGCGCCAGCAGTCAATCGGACAGGGGGCCATATACGCAGTATTTT

J gene: TRBJ2-2
clone size: -
D gene: TRBD2
V gene: TRBV7-3
CDR3 protein: CASSFREGGELFF
CDR3 DNA: TGTGCCAGCAGCTTCAGGGAGGGCGGGGAGCTGTTTTTT

J gene: TRBJ1-2
clone size: -
D gene: TRBD1
V gene: TRBV20-1
CDR3 protein: CSTSGQGGYTF
CDR3 DNA: TGCAGTACTTCAGGACAGGGTGGCTACACCTTC

J gene: TRBJ1-2
clone size: -
D gene: -
V gene: TRBV30
CDR3 protein: CAWTISGVSGYTF
CDR3 DNA: TGTGCCTGGACAATCTCGGGGGTGTCGGGCTACACCTTC

J gene: TRBJ1-1
clone size: -
D gene: -
V gene: TRBV18
CDR3 protein: CASSLTQLLNTEAFF
CDR3 DNA: TGTGCCAGCTCACTTACACAGCTATTGAACACTGAAGCTTTCTTT

J gene: TRBJ2-1
clone size: -
D gene: TRBD1
V gene: TRBV30
CDR3 protein: CAWDSWTGMNEQFF
CDR3 DNA: TGTGCCTGGGACTCCTGGACAGGGATGAATGAGCAGTTCTTC

J gene: TRBJ1-6
clone size: -
D gene: TRBD1
V gene: TRBV6-5
CDR3 protein: CASTLTGGNDSPLHF
CDR3 DNA: TGTGCCAGCACCCTGACAGGGGGCAACGACTCACCCCTCCACTTT

J gene: TRBJ1-3
clone size: -
D gene: -
V gene: TRBV9
CDR3 protein: CASSPRQLSGNTIYF
CDR3 DNA: TGTGCCAGCAGCCCGCGACAGCTCTCTGGAAACACCATATATTTT

J gene: TRBJ1-2
clone size: few
D gene: TRBD1
V gene: TRBV19
CDR3 protein: CASSTPDRELVDGYTF
CDR3 DNA: TGTGCCAGTAGTACCCCGGACAGGGAGTTAGTGGATGGCTACACCTTC

J gene: TRBJ1-2
clone size: -
D gene: -
V gene: TRBV6-5
CDR3 protein: CASSPQGDYGYTF
CDR3 DNA: TGTGCCAGCAGTCCACAGGGTGACTATGGCTACACCTTC

J gene: TRBJ1-1
clone size: -
D gene: -
V gene: TRBV7-3
CDR3 protein: CASSLLGGRNTEAFF
CDR3 DNA: TGTGCCAGCAGCTTATTGGGGGGGAGGAACACTGAAGCTTTCTTT